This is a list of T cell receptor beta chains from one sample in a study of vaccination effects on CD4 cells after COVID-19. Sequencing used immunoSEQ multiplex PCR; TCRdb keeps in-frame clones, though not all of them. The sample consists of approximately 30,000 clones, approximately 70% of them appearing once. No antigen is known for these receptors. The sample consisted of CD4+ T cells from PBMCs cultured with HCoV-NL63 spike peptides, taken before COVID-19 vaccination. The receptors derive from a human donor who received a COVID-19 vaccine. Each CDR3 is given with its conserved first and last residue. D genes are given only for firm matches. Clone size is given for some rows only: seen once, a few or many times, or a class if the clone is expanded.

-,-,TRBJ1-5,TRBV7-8,TGTGCCAGCAGCTTGGGTAGGAGTAGCAATCAGCCCCAGCATTTT,CASSLGRSSNQPQHF
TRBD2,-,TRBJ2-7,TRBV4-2,TGTGCCAGCAGCCAAGCCCCCCCTAGCGGCTCCTACGAGCAGTACTTC,CASSQAPPSGSYEQYF
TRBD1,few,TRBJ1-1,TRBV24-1,TGTGCCACCCGTCAGGGGGCAGACACTGAAGCTTTCTTT,CATRQGADTEAFF
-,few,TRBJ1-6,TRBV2,TGTGCCAGCAGTTCCTCCGCAGGGAGGGGTAATTCACCCCTCCACTTT,CASSSSAGRGNSPLHF
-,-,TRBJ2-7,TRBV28,TGTGCCAGCAGACCACGGGCCTTCGAGCAGTACTTC,CASRPRAFEQYF
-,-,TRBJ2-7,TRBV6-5,TGTGCCAGCTCCGAGGACGTGAGATCCTACGAGCAGTACTTC,CASSEDVRSYEQYF
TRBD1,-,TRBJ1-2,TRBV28,TGTGCCAGCAGGAGTGAAACGGGACAGGGGGCGAATGGCTACACCTTC,CASRSETGQGANGYTF
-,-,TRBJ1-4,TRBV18,TGTGCCAGCTCACCACGGCCGCAGGCTAATGAAAAACTGTTTTTT,CASSPRPQANEKLFF
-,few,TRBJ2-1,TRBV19,TGTGCCAGCCGTCGGGAGATCAGCTACAATGAGCAGTTCTTC,CASRREISYNEQFF
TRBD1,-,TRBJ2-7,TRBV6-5,TGTGCCAGCAGTCCGAACTACGACAGGGTTAACGAGCAGTACTTC,CASSPNYDRVNEQYF
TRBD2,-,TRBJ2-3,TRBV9,TGTGCCAGCAGCCGGGACTATGGCACAGATACGCAGTATTTT,CASSRDYGTDTQYF
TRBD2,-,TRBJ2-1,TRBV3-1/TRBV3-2,TGTGCCAGCAGCCAAGGGGGGACTAGCGGACGCTTGAGCTCCTACAATGAGCAGTTCTTC,CASSQGGTSGRLSSYNEQFF
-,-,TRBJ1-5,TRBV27,TGTGCCAGCAGTAGCCAAAATGGGCGCAATCAGCCCCAGCATTTT,CASSSQNGRNQPQHF
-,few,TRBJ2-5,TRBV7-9,TGTGCCAGCAGCATTCAGGGGTTCCAAGAGACCCAGTACTTC,CASSIQGFQETQYF
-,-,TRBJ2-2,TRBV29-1,TGCAGCGCCGTCCAGAAGACGGGCGGGGAGCTGTTTTTT,CSAVQKTGGELFF
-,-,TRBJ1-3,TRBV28,TGTGCCAGCCAGGACAGTACTGGAAACACCATATATTTT,CASQDSTGNTIYF
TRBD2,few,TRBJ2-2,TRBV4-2,TGTGCCAGCAGCCACCCTACTAGCGGAGACACCGGGGAGCTGTTTTTT,CASSHPTSGDTGELFF
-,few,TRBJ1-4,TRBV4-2,TGTGCCAGCAGCCAAGTTACAACTAATGAAAAACTGTTTTTT,CASSQVTTNEKLFF
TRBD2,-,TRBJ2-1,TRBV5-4,TGTGCCAGCAGCTTGGCAAGGACTAGCGGTCTTGAGCAGTTCTTC,CASSLARTSGLEQFF
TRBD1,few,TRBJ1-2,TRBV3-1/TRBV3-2,TGTGCCAGCAGTTCTGGACAGGTTGTAGGCTACACCTTC,CASSSGQVVGYTF
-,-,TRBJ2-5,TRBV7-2,TGTGCCAGCAGCCCCTCGGCGGGGTCAGGGGAGACCCAGTACTTC,CASSPSAGSGETQYF
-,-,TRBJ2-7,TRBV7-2,TGTGCCAGCAGCTTAGGTCGGGGCCACGAGCAGTACTTC,CASSLGRGHEQYF
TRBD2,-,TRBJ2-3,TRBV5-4,TGTGCCAGCAGCACCGGCGGGACTACCACAGATACGCAGTATTTT,CASSTGGTTTDTQYF
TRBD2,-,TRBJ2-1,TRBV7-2,TGTGCCAGCAGCTTAGTTGGGACTAGCGGTTACAATGAGCAGTTCTTC,CASSLVGTSGYNEQFF
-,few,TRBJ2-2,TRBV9,TGTGCCAGCAGCGTAGTTCCGCAGAACACCGGGGAGCTGTTTTTT,CASSVVPQNTGELFF
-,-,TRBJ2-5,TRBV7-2,TGTGCCAGCAGCTTACTGACTAGACAAGAGACCCAGTACTTC,CASSLLTRQETQYF
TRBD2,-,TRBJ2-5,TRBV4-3,TGCGCCAGCAGCCAAGATCGGGTAGCGGGACCCCAAGAGACCCAGTACTTC,CASSQDRVAGPQETQYF
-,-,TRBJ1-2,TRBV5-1,TGCGCCAGCGCGTTGGGACTCACGGACTATGGCTACACCTTC,CASALGLTDYGYTF
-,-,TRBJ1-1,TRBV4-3,TGCGCCAGCAGCCAAGGGCACATGAACACTGAAGCTTTCTTT,CASSQGHMNTEAFF
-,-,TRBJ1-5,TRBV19,TGTGCCAGTAGCGACCAGAGGAATCAGCCCCAGCATTTT,CASSDQRNQPQHF
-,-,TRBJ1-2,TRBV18,TGTGCCAGCTCACCACCGGACAGACACTATGGCTACACCTTC,CASSPPDRHYGYTF
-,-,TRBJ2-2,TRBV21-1,TGTGCCAGCATAACCGGAGGAGTAGCTACCGGGGAGCTGTTTTTT,CASITGGVATGELFF
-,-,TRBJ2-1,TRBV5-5,TGTGCCAGCAGCCTGACCGGGACACCCGAGCAGTTCTTC,CASSLTGTPEQFF
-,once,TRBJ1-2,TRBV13,TGTGCCAGCAGCTTAGGCCGGGAAGCCGGCTACACCTTC,CASSLGREAGYTF
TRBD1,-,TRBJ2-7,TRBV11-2,TGTGCCAGCAGCTCTACGACAGGGGGTTACGAGCAGTACTTC,CASSSTTGGYEQYF
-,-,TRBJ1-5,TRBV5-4,TGTGCCAGCAGCCAAGATATCGACCAGCCCCAGCATTTT,CASSQDIDQPQHF
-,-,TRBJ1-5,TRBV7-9,TGTGCCAGCAGCTCAATCGGACGGGGGGTTTATAGCAATCAGCCCCAGCATTTT,CASSSIGRGVYSNQPQHF
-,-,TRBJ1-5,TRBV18,TGTGCCAGCTCACCATTCACAGGGAGCAGCAATCAGCCCCAGCATTTT,CASSPFTGSSNQPQHF
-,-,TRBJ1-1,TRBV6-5,TGTGCCAGCGCGAATTCCGGGAGCATGAACACTGAAGCTTTCTTT,CASANSGSMNTEAFF
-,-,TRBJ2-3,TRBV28,TGTGCCAGCAGTTTCCAAGATACGCAGTATTTT,CASSFQDTQYF
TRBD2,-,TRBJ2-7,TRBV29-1,TGCAGCGTCGCTCCGGGACTAGCGACCTACGAGCAGTACTTC,CSVAPGLATYEQYF